The 13 T cell receptor beta chains below were found in one sample sequenced in a study of blood T cell repertoires in COVID-19. Here immunoSEQ multiplex PCR was the method, and the copy in TCRdb shows in-frame clones only, minus some. In the table there are approximately 29,000 clones, approximately 93% of which are singletons. Sample: peripheral blood. The receptors here all came from a woman in her sixties or seventies with COVID-19, enrolled during active disease.

This chain links TRBV7-2 with TRBJ2-7; 8 bases align to TRBD2. V lost 1 base to trimming and J lost 4 bases; unmatched junction nucleotides: 6. The germline V gene encodes CDR1 SGHTA and CDR2 FQGNSA. The CDR3 consists of 15 residues. The CDR3 nucleotides are TGTGCCAGCAGCTTAGGAGGCGGGAGGACATACGAGCAGTACTTC. Amino acid sequence: CASSLGGGRTYEQYF.

The V gene is TRBV5-1, the J gene TRBJ1-1, with 11 positions matching TRBD1. CDR1 is SGHRS, CDR2 YFSETQ, per germline. V gave up 3 bases and J gave up 4 bases; unmatched junction bases: 5. The CDR3 has 15 amino acids. The CDR3 region is CASSSAGTGGTEAFF. As DNA, the CDR3 is TGCGCCAGCAGCTCGGCTGGGACAGGGGGCACTGAAGCTTTCTTT.

This clone has just one count. V usage is TRBV12-3 or TRBV12-4 and J usage is TRBJ1-1; D not certain. The CDR3 totals 12 residues. V was shortened by 6 bases and J by 11 bases, with 16 bases between the two germline ends. The CDR3 nucleotides read TGTGCCAGCAGCGGACCGGGCGGGCGGGCTTTCTTT. This encodes CASSGPGGRAFF.

This chain links TRBV2 with TRBJ2-7; the match to TRBD1 covers 7 bases. There are 14 residues in the CDR3. With 6 bases clipped from V and 2 bases from J, the junction kept 7 bases outside the gene matches. The germline gives CDR1 SNHLY, CDR2 FYNNEI. The CDR3 nucleotides read TGTGCCAGCAGCTCGGGACAGCCACCCTACGAGCAGTACTTC. Residues: CASSSGQPPYEQYF.

The chain employs TRBV7-2 and TRBJ2-1; TRBD2 is a possible D gene (5 bases). Germline values: CDR1 SGHTA, CDR2 FQGNSA. With 5 bases removed from V and 0 bases from J, the gap between germline ends came to 8 bases. The CDR3 runs to 14 residues. The CDR3 here is CASSPDYSYNEQFF. DNA of the CDR3: TGTGCCAGCAGCCCAGACTACTCCTACAATGAGCAGTTCTTC.

The V gene is TRBV7-2, the J gene TRBJ1-6; 10 bases map to TRBD1. J gave up 5 bases and V 5 bases, and 9 bases lay outside the gene matches. CDR1 is SGHTA, CDR2 FQGNSA, per germline. The CDR3 totals 17 residues. The CDR3 is CASSPVGQGTNNSPLHF. CDR3 nucleotides: TGTGCCAGCAGCCCAGTGGGACAGGGGACGAATAATTCACCCCTCCACTTT.

This clone was seen a few times. V gene TRBV10-2 combines with J gene TRBJ2-1; 8 positions match TRBD1. There are 16 residues in the CDR3. Germline V gene sequence: CDR1 WSHSY, CDR2 SAAADI. V shed 6 bases and J 0 bases; nucleotides not matched to a gene: 7. The CDR3 coding sequence is TGCGCCAGCAGGAGACAGGGGCCTGGCTCCTACAATGAGCAGTTCTTC. This translates into CASRRQGPGSYNEQFF.

This clone showed up just a few times. The CDR3 nucleotides are TGTGCCAGCAGCTCACTAGCGGGTCGCGAGCAGTACTTC. Its translation is CASSSLAGREQYF. The chain is built from TRBV3-1 (or the pseudogene TRBV3-2) and TRBJ2-7; TRBD2 agrees at 9 bases. In germline, CDR1 is LGHDT, CDR2 YNNKEL (reference sequence). Trimming took 5 bases from V and 6 from J; bases not matched to a gene: 5. The CDR3 sequence is 13 residues long.

V usage is TRBV2 and J usage is TRBJ2-7, with 14 positions matching TRBD2. Unmatched junction bases numbered 1, after V lost 11 bases and J lost 4 bases. Looked up from germline, CDR1 is SNHLY and CDR2 is FYNNEI. The CDR3 runs to 12 residues. The CDR3 loop reads CAGLAGGYEQYF. CDR3 in DNA: TGTGCCGGACTAGCGGGAGGATACGAGCAGTACTTC. Combining the CDR3 with reference TRBV2 and TRBJ2-7 gives the whole variable domain EPEVTQTPSHQVTQMGQEVILRCVPISNHLYFYWYRQILGQKVEFLVSFYNNEISEKSEIFDDQFSVERPDGSNFTLKIRSTKLEDSAMYFCAGLAGGYEQYFGPGTRLTVT.

This chain links TRBV7-3 with TRBJ1-2, with a weak D call TRBD1 (5 bases). The germline gives CDR1 SGHTA, CDR2 FQGTGA. The CDR3 runs to 13 residues. Trimming cost V 0 bases and J 11 bases, with 13 bases left between them. Written as DNA, the CDR3 is TGTGCCAGCAGCTTAACAGCGGTGGGGGGTTACACCTTC. Protein sequence: CASSLTAVGGYTF. Filled out from reference TRBV7-3 and TRBJ1-2, the complete variable domain reads GAGVSQTPSNKVTEKGKYVELRCDPISGHTALYWYRQSLGQGPEFLIYFQGTGAADDSGLPNDRFFAVRPEGSVSTLKIQRTERGDSAVYLCASSLTAVGGYTFGSGTRLTVV.

This clone was observed a handful of times. V is TRBV11-2 and J is TRBJ2-5; 9 bases map to TRBD2. With V trimmed by 5 bases and J by 3 bases, 10 bases remained unmatched. The length of the CDR3 is 16 residues. Looked up from germline, CDR1 is SGHAT and CDR2 is FQNNGV. CDR3 protein: CASSLRVLAGKETQYF. CDR3 sequence (DNA): TGTGCCAGCAGCCTGAGGGTCCTAGCGGGGAAAGAGACCCAGTACTTC.

The chain couples TRBV2 to TRBJ1-6; 8 positions match TRBD1. The CDR3 is made up of 14 amino acids. V trimming: 5 bases; J trimming: 10 bases; junction bases outside the gene matches: 7. Germline CDR1 is SNHLY and CDR2 is FYNNEI. CDR3 loop: CASSPGQGRSPLHF. CDR3 sequence (DNA): TGTGCCAGCAGTCCCGGACAGGGCCGGTCACCCCTCCACTTT.

The CDR3 sequence is CASSPNRGSGTVNEQFF. The CDR3 nucleotides are TGTGCCAGCAGCCCTAACAGGGGTAGCGGGACCGTCAATGAGCAGTTCTTC. This chain uses TRBV9 with TRBJ2-1; tentative D call: TRBD2 (8 bases). The CDR3 extends over 17 amino acids. Germline loops: CDR1 SGDLS, CDR2 YYNGEE. The ends were cut back, 4 bases at V and 6 bases at J, with 23 bases in the middle.